Listed here are 27 T cell receptor beta chains from one sample, sequenced in a study of siplizumab effects on memory and regulatory T cells. TCRdb keeps only in-frame clones here, not all; method: immunoSEQ multiplex PCR. The table lists 57,000 or so clones, 79% of them singletons, with 0.4% to 0.45% in the top ten. Sequenced sample: memory CD4+ T cells sorted from blood. The receptors shown here come from a human donor in good health.

The chain combines TRBV6-1 with TRBJ1-5; D possibly corresponds to TRBD1 (5 bases). Germline values: CDR1 MNHNS, CDR2 SASEGT. This CDR3 spans 13 amino acids. V lost 11 bases, J lost 3 bases, and 14 bases lay in between. CDR3 DNA sequence: TGTGCCGGGGGAAGACAGTCCAATCAGCCCCAGCATTTT. Amino acid sequence: CAGGRQSNQPQHF.

The V and J genes are TRBV10-3 and TRBJ2-5; 10 bases line up with TRBD1. The CDR3 runs 15 residues. Trimming took 6 bases from V and 5 from J; bases not matched to a gene: 9. From germline, CDR1 is ENHRY and CDR2 SYGVKD. CDR3 nucleotides: TGTGCCATCAGCGCGGCGACAGGGGGCCTGGAGACCCAGTACTTC. This codes for CAISAATGGLETQYF.

The V call is TRBV2, the J call TRBJ2-1; D remains unclear. Germline assignment: CDR1 SNHLY and CDR2 FYNNEI. The CDR3 covers 10 residues. Trimming cost V 6 bases and J 8 bases, with 5 bases left between them. The CDR3 loop reads CASRSYEQFF. The CDR3 nucleotides read TGTGCCAGCAGGTCCTATGAGCAGTTCTTC.

This sequence joins TRBV19 and TRBJ2-7; 8 nucleotides line up with TRBD2. This CDR3 comprises 15 residues. Germline-derived CDR1 and CDR2 are LNHDA and SQIVND (reference sequence). Trimming removed 3 bases from V and 0 bases from J; junction bases left unmatched: 4. The CDR3 here is CASSIRAGASYEQYF. The DNA for the CDR3 is TGTGCCAGTAGTATCCGAGCGGGGGCCTCCTACGAGCAGTACTTC.

CDR3: CASSPRPPQGRGEKLFF. CDR3 nucleotides: TGCGCCAGTAGCCCCAGGCCCCCCCAGGGACGGGGTGAAAAACTGTTTTTT. The V call is TRBV5-1, the J call TRBJ1-4; D may be TRBD1 (5 bases). The ends were cut back, 8 bases at V and 7 bases at J, with 27 bases in the middle. The CDR3 totals 17 residues. Germline V lookup: CDR1 SGHRS, CDR2 YFSETQ.

The V gene is TRBV7-3, the J gene TRBJ2-2; D possibly corresponds to TRBD2 (6 bases). The germline V gene encodes CDR1 SGHTA and CDR2 FQGTGA. Trimming cost V 1 base and J 0 bases, with 6 bases left between them. The CDR3 has 15 amino acids. This chain's CDR3 is CASSLSGANTGELFF. The CDR3 nucleotides are TGTGCCAGCAGCTTAAGCGGGGCGAACACCGGGGAGCTGTTTTTT.

J is TRBJ1-2 and V is TRBV15; the match to TRBD1 covers 7 bases. CDR3 length equals 15 residues. The V segment lost 0 bases and the J segment 7 bases; nucleotides outside the gene matches: 8. Per germline, CDR1 LNHNV and CDR2 YYDKDF (reference sequence). Here the CDR3 reads CATSRDPGGTFGYTF. The DNA of the CDR3 is TGTGCCACCAGCAGAGACCCAGGGGGGACGTTTGGCTACACCTTC.

V gene TRBV10-3 combines with J gene TRBJ2-5, with D possibly being TRBD2 (5 bases). Trimming took off 0 bases at V and 0 bases at J, with 8 bases between the two ends. The CDR3 has 15 amino acids. Germline CDR1 ENHRY, CDR2 SYGVKD. The CDR3 nucleotides are TGTGCCATCAGTGAGTCCGGCGGGTACCAAGAGACCCAGTACTTC. Its translation: CAISESGGYQETQYF.

This sequence joins TRBV14 and TRBJ1-2; D remains unclear. Germline V lookup: CDR1 SGHDN, CDR2 FVKESK. The V end lost 1 base, the J end lost 8 bases, and 20 bases lay between the germline ends. This CDR3 comprises 16 residues. CDR3 bases: TGTGCCAGCAGCCAAGGGCGTCCGCTGGGAACGCCGGGCTACACCTTC. Its protein product is CASSQGRPLGTPGYTF.

This rearrangement joins TRBV10-1 to TRBJ2-3; 10 nucleotides agree with TRBD2. Germline loops: CDR1 WNHNN, CDR2 SYGVQD (reference sequence). This CDR3 contains 14 residues. Trimming removed 5 bases from V and 5 bases from J; junction bases left unmatched: 4. The CDR3 DNA sequence: TGCGCCAGCAGTCTAGCGGGGGCTAGAGATACGCAGTATTTT. This codes for CASSLAGARDTQYF.

The chain recombines TRBV4-1 with TRBJ2-1; no reliable D call. V was shortened by 2 bases and J by 0 bases, with 8 bases between the two germline ends. The CDR3 has 15 residues. Germline V lookup: CDR1 MGHRA, CDR2 YSYEKL. CDR3 in DNA: TGCGCCAGCAGCCAACAGGTTAACTCCTACAATGAGCAGTTCTTC. Its protein product is CASSQQVNSYNEQFF.

This clone was recorded only once. The chain recombines TRBV30 with TRBJ2-1, with 11 bases lining up with TRBD2. The V gene's germline CDR1 is GTSNPN and CDR2 SVGIG (reference sequence). V was clipped by 0 bases and J by 11 bases; unmatched bases: 12. The CDR3 runs 16 residues. CDR3: CAWSVQLAGGSVKQFF. For the CDR3, the DNA is TGTGCCTGGAGTGTTCAGCTAGCGGGGGGTTCAGTGAAGCAGTTCTTC.

The rearrangement joins TRBV5-4 to TRBJ2-2, with 11 bases identical to TRBD2. Trimming at V came to 3 bases and at J to 6 bases, leaving 4 bases not matched to a gene. Looked up from germline, CDR1 is SGHNT and CDR2 is YYREEE (reference sequence). The CDR3 loop spans 15 amino acids. The CDR3 here is CASSSIAGGAGELFF. The CDR3 coding sequence is TGTGCCAGCAGCTCCATAGCGGGGGGGGCCGGGGAGCTGTTTTTT. The complete variable domain, with remaining parts taken from reference TRBV5-4 and TRBJ2-2, reads ETGVTQSPTHLIKTRGQQVTLRCSSQSGHNTVSWYQQALGQGPQFIFQYYREEENGRGNFPPRFSGLQFPNYSSELNVNALELDDSALYLCASSSIAGGAGELFFGEGSRLTVL.

The genes are TRBV5-6 and TRBJ1-2, with 8 bases aligning to TRBD1. CDR3 length equals 15 residues. Germline V lookup: CDR1 SGHDT, CDR2 YYEEEE. V shed 1 base and J 2 bases; nucleotides not matched to a gene: 4. The CDR3 DNA reads TGTGCCAGCAGCTTGTCCGGGACAGGCAACTATGGCTACACCTTC. Protein product: CASSLSGTGNYGYTF.

The genes are TRBV30 and TRBJ1-2; D call uncertain. V dropped 4 bases and J dropped 7 bases, with 19 bases sitting between them. Germline V CDR1 and CDR2: GTSNPN, SVGIG (reference sequence). This CDR3 has 14 amino acids. The DNA of the CDR3 is TGTGCCTGGACCAAAGCGAGTCTGGGCTTTGGCTACACCTTC. This gives the protein CAWTKASLGFGYTF.

J is TRBJ1-1 and V is TRBV2, with 7 positions matching TRBD1. CDR1 SNHLY and CDR2 FYNNEI come from the germline V gene. With V trimmed by 8 bases and J by 5 bases, 8 bases remained unmatched. The CDR3 totals 13 residues. The CDR3 spells CASRRGQGTEAFF. CDR3 DNA sequence: TGTGCCAGCCGTAGGGGGCAAGGGACTGAAGCTTTCTTT. Looking up the rest from reference TRBV2 and TRBJ1-1 gives the full variable domain: EPEVTQTPSHQVTQMGQEVILRCVPISNHLYFYWYRQILGQKVEFLVSFYNNEISEKSEIFDDQFSVERPDGSNFTLKIRSTKLEDSAMYFCASRRGQGTEAFFGQGTRLTVV.

The table lists this clone with many counts. V is TRBV11-3 and J is TRBJ2-1; no clear D gene. The CDR3 extends over 15 amino acids. Germline lookup yields CDR1 SGHNT and CDR2 YENEEA. Trimming took off 1 base at V and 8 bases at J, with 15 bases between the two ends. The CDR3 DNA is TGTGCCAGCAGCTTAGGACTGACCAACCCCGATGAGCAGTTCTTC. Its protein product is CASSLGLTNPDEQFF. Filled out from reference TRBV11-3 and TRBJ2-1, the complete variable domain reads EAGVVQSPRYKIIEKKQPVAFWCNPISGHNTLYWYLQNLGQGPELLIRYENEEAVDDSQLPKDRFSAERLKGVDSTLKIQPAELGDSAVYLCASSLGLTNPDEQFFGPGTRLTVL.

This chain links TRBV5-1 with TRBJ1-1; possible D gene TRBD1, 6 bases. Germline V CDR1 and CDR2: SGHRS, YFSETQ. The CDR3 consists of 16 residues. The V end was cut by 4 bases, the J end by 1 base, with 17 bases between. CDR3 sequence: CASSRDRGAGNTEAFF. In nucleotides, the CDR3 is TGCGCCAGCAGCCGAGACCGGGGGGCCGGGAACACTGAAGCTTTCTTT.

The J gene is TRBJ2-1, the V gene TRBV5-4; 11 positions match TRBD2. V shed 2 bases, J shed 8 bases, and the junction held 9 bases outside the gene matches. The germline gives CDR1 SGHNT, CDR2 YYREEE (reference sequence). There are 16 residues in the CDR3. CDR3 loop: CASSFRATSGGYEQFF. The CDR3 DNA follows: TGTGCCAGCAGCTTTCGAGCTACTAGCGGGGGATATGAGCAGTTCTTC.

The chain uses TRBV18 and TRBJ2-2; no clear D. V shed 0 bases and J shed 1 base, with 3 bases lying between them. CDR1 is KGHSH, CDR2 LQKENI, per germline. The CDR3 covers 14 residues. The CDR3 reads CASSPPVNTGELFF. CDR3 DNA sequence: TGTGCCAGCTCACCACCAGTGAACACCGGGGAGCTGTTTTTT. The variable domain in full, with the rest retrieved from reference TRBV18 and TRBJ2-2, is NAGVMQNPRHLVRRRGQEARLRCSPMKGHSHVYWYRQLPEEGLKFMVYLQKENIIDESGMPKERFSAEFPKEGPSILRIQQVVRGDSAAYFCASSPPVNTGELFFGEGSRLTVL.

The V gene is TRBV21-1, the J gene TRBJ2-3; the table gives TRBD2 as D, unverified against the DNA. TRBV21-1 is tagged as a pseudogene. This CDR3 contains 20 residues. CDR3 coding DNA: TGTGCCAGCAGCAAGAGGGGTGGATCGGGGGGGCCTTCTAGCACAGATACGCAGTATTTT. It specifies CASSKRGGSGGPSSTDTQYF.

Regarding this clone: Other DNA sequences in this specimen translate into the identical CDR3. This chain connects TRBV7-2 to TRBJ2-7; TRBD2 matches 12 bases. Germline V gene data show CDR1 as SGHTA and CDR2 as FQGNSA. The CDR3 sequence is 15 residues long. The V gene end was trimmed by 5 bases and the J gene end by 9 bases; junction bases not matched to a gene: 11. The CDR3 coding sequence is TGTGCCAGCAGCCTACGGGCTAGCGGGGGGGAACCGCAGTACTTC. It translates to CASSLRASGGEPQYF.

This chain links TRBV18 with TRBJ1-1; D gene unclear. Between the trimmed V and J ends, which lost 3 bases and 0 bases, there was a span of 14 bases. The germline gives CDR1 KGHSH, CDR2 LQKENI. This CDR3 comprises 16 residues. CDR3 nucleotides: TGTGCCAGCTCACCTCTCAGCTTGGGAATGAACACTGAAGCTTTCTTT. It yields the protein CASSPLSLGMNTEAFF. Using reference TRBV18 and TRBJ1-1 for the parts outside the CDR3, the full variable domain is NAGVMQNPRHLVRRRGQEARLRCSPMKGHSHVYWYRQLPEEGLKFMVYLQKENIIDESGMPKERFSAEFPKEGPSILRIQQVVRGDSAAYFCASSPLSLGMNTEAFFGQGTRLTVV.

This clone appeared a single time. This specimen includes other DNA sequences encoding the same CDR3. V and J are TRBV15 and TRBJ1-4, with D unresolved. CDR1 is LNHNV, CDR2 YYDKDF, per germline (reference sequence). There are 14 residues in the CDR3. Trimming pared 2 bases from V and 7 bases from J, leaving 11 bases between. The CDR3 protein is CATSRTGPGEKLFF. CDR3 in DNA: TGTGCCACCAGCAGAACCGGGCCGGGTGAAAAACTGTTTTTT. Full variable domain (remainder filled in from reference TRBV15 and TRBJ1-4): DAMVIQNPRYQVTQFGKPVTLSCSQTLNHNVMYWYQQKSSQAPKLLFHYYDKDFNNEADTPDNFQSRRPNTSFCFLDIRSPGLGDTAMYLCATSRTGPGEKLFFGSGTQLSVL.

The table lists this clone with a few counts. The chain couples TRBV10-1 to TRBJ1-1; D is undetermined. The CDR3 runs to 13 residues. The V gene lost 6 bases and the J gene lost 1 base, with 9 bases spanning the gap. Germline V CDR1 and CDR2: WNHNN, SYGVQD (reference sequence). As DNA, the CDR3 is TGCGCCAGCAGGCAGTCCAGGAACACTGAAGCTTTCTTT. This codes for CASRQSRNTEAFF.

The gene calls are TRBV6-5 and TRBJ2-7; TRBD2 might be the D (5 bases). Trimming took 6 bases from V and 2 from J, leaving 14 bases between them. Germline V gene sequence: CDR1 MNHEY, CDR2 SVGAGI. There are 14 residues in the CDR3. CDR3 sequence (DNA): TGTGCCAGCAGCACCGGACGGGGTGCCTACGAGCAGTACTTC. It is translated as CASSTGRGAYEQYF.

The CDR3, as DNA: TGTGCCTGGAAAAAGGGGTTCTATGGCTACACCTTC. It encodes CAWKKGFYGYTF. J is TRBJ1-2 and V is TRBV30; D possibly corresponds to TRBD1 (5 bases). This CDR3 spans 12 amino acids. V was pared by 4 bases and J by 4 bases, with 10 bases between. The V gene's germline CDR1 is GTSNPN and CDR2 SVGIG (reference sequence).